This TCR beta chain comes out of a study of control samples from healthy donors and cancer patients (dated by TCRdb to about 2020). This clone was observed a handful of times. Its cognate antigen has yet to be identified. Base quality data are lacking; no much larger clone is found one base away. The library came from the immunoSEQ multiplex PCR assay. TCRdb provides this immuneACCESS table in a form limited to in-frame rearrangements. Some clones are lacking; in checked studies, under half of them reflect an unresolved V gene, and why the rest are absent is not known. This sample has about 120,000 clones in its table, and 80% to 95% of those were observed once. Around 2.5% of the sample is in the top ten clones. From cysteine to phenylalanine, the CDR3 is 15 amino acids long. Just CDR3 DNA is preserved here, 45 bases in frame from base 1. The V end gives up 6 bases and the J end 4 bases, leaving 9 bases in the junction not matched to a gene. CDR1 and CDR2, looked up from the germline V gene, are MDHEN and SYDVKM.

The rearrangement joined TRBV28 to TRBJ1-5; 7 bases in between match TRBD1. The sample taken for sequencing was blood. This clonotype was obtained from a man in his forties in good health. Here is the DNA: TGTGCCAGCAGGTCCAGGGGGGGTGAGAATCAGCCCCAGCATTTT. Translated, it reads CASRSRGGENQPQHF.